The 9 T cell receptor beta chains below were found in one sample sequenced in a study of blood T cell repertoires in COVID-19. TCRdb's table, derived via immunoSEQ multiplex PCR, lists solely in-frame clones and lacks some. The sample yields about 150,000 clones, about 77% seen once. Sequenced sample: peripheral blood. These receptors came from a woman of 80 years or more with acute or convalescent COVID-19.

The genes are TRBV28 and TRBJ2-1; D is undetermined. The germline CDR1 and CDR2 sequences are MDHEN and SYDVKM. The CDR3 spans 16 residues. The V gene lost 5 bases and the J gene lost 0 bases, with 14 bases spanning the gap. CDR3 protein: CASSAPGSSSYNEQFF. CDR3 DNA sequence: TGTGCCAGCAGTGCCCCCGGGTCTAGCTCCTACAATGAGCAGTTCTTC. Full variable domain (remainder filled in from reference TRBV28 and TRBJ2-1): DVKVTQSSRYLVKRTGEKVFLECVQDMDHENMFWYRQDPGLGLRLIYFSYDVKMKEKGDIPEGYSVSREKKERFSLILESASTNQTSMYLCASSAPGSSSYNEQFFGPGTRLTVL.

V and J are TRBV5-5 and TRBJ2-3, with D possibly being TRBD1 (5 bases). CDR1 and CDR2 (germline): SGHKS, YYEKEE (reference sequence). The length of the CDR3 is 14 residues. Trimming stripped 4 bases from V and 5 bases from J, with 14 bases between. In DNA form, the CDR3 reads TGTGCCAGCAGCCCTGACAGCCTACGAGATACGCAGTATTTT. It specifies CASSPDSLRDTQYF.

This rearrangement joins TRBV28 to TRBJ1-4; D uncertain. V lost 6 bases to trimming and J lost 8 bases, with 16 bases between them. The CDR3 is 14 residues long. Germline CDR1 MDHEN, CDR2 SYDVKM. As DNA, the CDR3 is TGTGCCAGCAGCCAAACGGGTTTACGGGAAAAACTGTTTTTT. Protein product: CASSQTGLREKLFF.

The chain uses TRBV5-4 and TRBJ2-7, with D perhaps TRBD2 (5 bases). Trimming left V 4 bases short and J 6 bases short, with 17 bases between. CDR1 is SGHNT, CDR2 YYREEE, per germline (reference sequence). The CDR3 loop spans 14 amino acids. The CDR3 region has the DNA TGTGCCAGCAGCACTGGGATTGGTGAGGGCGAGCAGTACTTC. This sequence encodes CASSTGIGEGEQYF.

CDR3 region: CASSLTLAGQFF. CDR3 in DNA: TGTGCCAGCAGCCTCACACTAGCGGGGCAGTTCTTC. This chain uses TRBV2 with TRBJ2-1; 9 bases map to TRBD2. Germline values: CDR1 SNHLY, CDR2 FYNNEI. The CDR3 has 12 residues. The V segment lost 6 bases and the J segment 12 bases; nucleotides outside the gene matches: 6.

This clone was seen a few times. The chain is built from TRBV2 and TRBJ1-5, with D perhaps matching TRBD1 (6 bases). Trimming removed 5 bases from V and 3 bases from J, with 11 bases in between. CDR1 SNHLY and CDR2 FYNNEI come from the germline V gene. The CDR3 extends over 14 amino acids. The CDR3 DNA follows: TGTGCCAGCAGTCAAACAGGGCTCAATCAGCCCCAGCATTTT. This translates into CASSQTGLNQPQHF.

The chain recombines TRBV2 with TRBJ2-1; tentative D call: TRBD2 (6 bases). The CDR3 is 15 residues long. The V gene's germline CDR1 is SNHLY and CDR2 FYNNEI. Trimming took off 1 base at V and 7 bases at J, with 14 bases between the two ends. The CDR3 loop is CASSEEGTGGNEQFF. CDR3 DNA: TGTGCCAGCAGTGAAGAGGGGACTGGAGGGAATGAGCAGTTCTTC.

The chain joins TRBV30 to TRBJ1-4; D possibly corresponds to TRBD1 (5 bases). There are 11 residues in the CDR3. The germline V gene has CDR1 GTSNPN and CDR2 SVGIG (reference sequence). Trimming shortened V by 0 bases and J by 13 bases, and 9 bases separated the two germline ends. The CDR3 coding sequence is TGTGCCTGGAGTGTACTGGGGGGACTGTTTTTT. It specifies CAWSVLGGLFF.

The chain recombines TRBV9 with TRBJ1-3; D is undetermined. V lost 0 bases and J lost 0, with 4 bases in between. Germline values: CDR1 SGDLS, CDR2 YYNGEE. The CDR3 loop spans 14 amino acids. CDR3 in amino acids: CASSVDGSGNTIYF. The CDR3 nucleotides read TGTGCCAGCAGCGTAGACGGCTCTGGAAACACCATATATTTT.